These T cell receptor beta chains were read from a single sample in a study of blood T cell repertoires in COVID-19. TCRdb's table, derived via immunoSEQ multiplex PCR, lists solely in-frame clones and lacks some. Among around 470,000 clones listed, 80% to 90% were seen once. Source material: peripheral blood. The receptors here all came from a man younger than 35 with COVID-19, enrolled during active disease. CDR3s include the opening cysteine and the closing phenylalanine or tryptophan. The order of the fields is J gene, D gene, clone size, V gene, CDR3 DNA, CDR3 protein. A D gene is named only where the DNA matches it firmly. Rows may omit the clone size; those that give it use once, few, many or a size class.

j_call: TRBJ2-1; d_call: TRBD2; clone_size: few; v_call: TRBV11-2; cdr3_nt: TGTGCCAGCAGCTCGCCCCACGGGACTAGCGGGAGGGCCCGTGAGCAGTTCTTC; cdr3_aa: CASSSPHGTSGRAREQFF
j_call: TRBJ2-7; d_call: -; clone_size: -; v_call: TRBV2; cdr3_nt: TGTGCCAGCAGGGACCACAATACGGGGAGTTACGAGCAGTACTTC; cdr3_aa: CASRDHNTGSYEQYF
j_call: TRBJ2-1; d_call: TRBD2; clone_size: -; v_call: TRBV19; cdr3_nt: TGTGCCAGTAGTATTTTTAGCGGGAGGGCGAATGAGCAGTTCTTC; cdr3_aa: CASSIFSGRANEQFF
j_call: TRBJ2-5; d_call: -; clone_size: -; v_call: TRBV7-9; cdr3_nt: TGTGCCAGCAGCCACCACCTGGGGCAGCAAGAGACCCAGTACTTC; cdr3_aa: CASSHHLGQQETQYF
j_call: TRBJ2-7; d_call: TRBD1; clone_size: -; v_call: TRBV6-5; cdr3_nt: TGTGCCAGCAGTCGACAGGGGGACTACGAGCAGTACTTC; cdr3_aa: CASSRQGDYEQYF
j_call: TRBJ2-7; d_call: -; clone_size: -; v_call: TRBV27; cdr3_nt: TGTGCCAGCAGTCAGGGGCGCGAGCAGTACTTC; cdr3_aa: CASSQGREQYF
j_call: TRBJ2-7; d_call: TRBD2; clone_size: -; v_call: TRBV14; cdr3_nt: TGTGCCAGCAGCCAGAAGACCCCACGGGGGGGCCGCAGGTACGAGCAGTACTTC; cdr3_aa: CASSQKTPRGGRRYEQYF
j_call: TRBJ1-5; d_call: -; clone_size: few; v_call: TRBV18; cdr3_nt: TGTGCCAGCTCACTACAGGGTGCGGATCAGCCCCAGCATTTT; cdr3_aa: CASSLQGADQPQHF
j_call: TRBJ2-3; d_call: TRBD2; clone_size: -; v_call: TRBV27; cdr3_nt: TGTGCCAGCCACCAGTCTAGCGGGGGGCCTGTACACGTTACGCAGTATTTT; cdr3_aa: CASHQSSGGPVHVTQYF
j_call: TRBJ2-2; d_call: -; clone_size: -; v_call: TRBV28; cdr3_nt: TGTGCCAGCAGTCCAACAGTCGGGGAGCTGTTTTTT; cdr3_aa: CASSPTVGELFF
j_call: TRBJ1-2; d_call: TRBD1; clone_size: -; v_call: TRBV6-5; cdr3_nt: TGTGCCAGCAGATCGGACAGGGGAGAAAACTATGGCTACACCTTC; cdr3_aa: CASRSDRGENYGYTF
j_call: TRBJ2-3; d_call: -; clone_size: -; v_call: TRBV25-1; cdr3_nt: TGTGCCAGCAGGCCCCCAGGGAGGGGGACAGATACGCAGTATTTT; cdr3_aa: CASRPPGRGTDTQYF
j_call: TRBJ2-1; d_call: TRBD2; clone_size: -; v_call: TRBV6-6; cdr3_nt: TGTGCCAGCAGCGGGACTAGCGGGAGCACTGAGCAGTTCTTC; cdr3_aa: CASSGTSGSTEQFF
j_call: TRBJ2-2; d_call: -; clone_size: -; v_call: TRBV6-1; cdr3_nt: TGTGCCAGCAGTGAATTTGTCTCGAACACCGGGGAGCTGTTTTTT; cdr3_aa: CASSEFVSNTGELFF
j_call: TRBJ2-3; d_call: TRBD1; clone_size: -; v_call: TRBV5-4; cdr3_nt: TGTGCCAGCAGCTTGGGACAGGGTGCAGATACGCAGTATTTT; cdr3_aa: CASSLGQGADTQYF
j_call: TRBJ1-2; d_call: -; clone_size: -; v_call: TRBV19; cdr3_nt: TGTGCCAGTAGTATCCACAGGGATGGGGGCTACACCTTC; cdr3_aa: CASSIHRDGGYTF
j_call: TRBJ2-1; d_call: TRBD2; clone_size: once; v_call: TRBV5-1; cdr3_nt: TGCGCCAGCAGCCCTAATCGCGGGAGCTTAGGGAATGAGCAGTTCTTC; cdr3_aa: CASSPNRGSLGNEQFF